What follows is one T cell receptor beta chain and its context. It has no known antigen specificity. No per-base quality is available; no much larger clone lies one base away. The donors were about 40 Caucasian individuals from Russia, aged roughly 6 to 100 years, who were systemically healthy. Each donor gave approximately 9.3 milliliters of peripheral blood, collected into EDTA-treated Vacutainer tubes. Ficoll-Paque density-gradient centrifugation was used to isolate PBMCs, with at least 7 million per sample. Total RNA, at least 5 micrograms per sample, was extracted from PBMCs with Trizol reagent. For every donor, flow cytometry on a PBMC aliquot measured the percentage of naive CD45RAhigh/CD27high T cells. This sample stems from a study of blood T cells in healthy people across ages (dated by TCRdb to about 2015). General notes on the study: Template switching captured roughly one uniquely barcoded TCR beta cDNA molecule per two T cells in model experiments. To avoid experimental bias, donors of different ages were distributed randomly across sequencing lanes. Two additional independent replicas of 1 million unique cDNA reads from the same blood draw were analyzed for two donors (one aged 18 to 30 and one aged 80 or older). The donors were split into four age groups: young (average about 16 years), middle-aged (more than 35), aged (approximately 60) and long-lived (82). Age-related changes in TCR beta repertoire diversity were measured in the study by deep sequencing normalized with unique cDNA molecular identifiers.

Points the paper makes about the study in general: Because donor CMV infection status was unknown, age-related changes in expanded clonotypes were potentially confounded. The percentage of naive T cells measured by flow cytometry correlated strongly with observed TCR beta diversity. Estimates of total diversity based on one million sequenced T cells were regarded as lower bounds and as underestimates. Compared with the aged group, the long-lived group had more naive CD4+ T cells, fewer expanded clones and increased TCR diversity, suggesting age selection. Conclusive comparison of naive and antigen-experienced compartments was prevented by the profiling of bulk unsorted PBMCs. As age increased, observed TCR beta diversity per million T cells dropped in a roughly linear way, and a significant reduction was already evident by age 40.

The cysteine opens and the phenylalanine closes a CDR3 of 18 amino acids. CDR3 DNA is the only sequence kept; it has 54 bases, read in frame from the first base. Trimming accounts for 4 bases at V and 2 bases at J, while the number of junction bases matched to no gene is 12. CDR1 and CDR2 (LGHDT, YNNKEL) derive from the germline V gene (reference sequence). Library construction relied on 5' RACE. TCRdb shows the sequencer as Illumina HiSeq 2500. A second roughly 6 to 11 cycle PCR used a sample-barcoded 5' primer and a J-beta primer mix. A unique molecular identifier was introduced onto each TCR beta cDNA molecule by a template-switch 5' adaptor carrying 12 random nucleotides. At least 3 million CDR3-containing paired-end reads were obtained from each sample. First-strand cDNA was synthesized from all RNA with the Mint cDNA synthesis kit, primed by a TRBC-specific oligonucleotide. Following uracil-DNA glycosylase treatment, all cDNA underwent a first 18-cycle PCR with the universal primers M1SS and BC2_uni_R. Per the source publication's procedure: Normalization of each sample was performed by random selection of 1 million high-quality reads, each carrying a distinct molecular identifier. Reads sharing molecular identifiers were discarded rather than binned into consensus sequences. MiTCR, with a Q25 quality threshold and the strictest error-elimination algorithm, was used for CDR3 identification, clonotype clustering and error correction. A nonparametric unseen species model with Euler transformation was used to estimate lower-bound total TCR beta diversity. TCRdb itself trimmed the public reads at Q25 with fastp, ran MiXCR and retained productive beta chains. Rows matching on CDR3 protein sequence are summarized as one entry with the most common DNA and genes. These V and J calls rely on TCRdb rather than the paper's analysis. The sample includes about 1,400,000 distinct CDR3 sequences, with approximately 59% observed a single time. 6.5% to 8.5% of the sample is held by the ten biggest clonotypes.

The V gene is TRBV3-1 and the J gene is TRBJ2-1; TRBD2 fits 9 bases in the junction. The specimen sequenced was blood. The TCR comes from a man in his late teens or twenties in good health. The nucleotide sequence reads TGTGCCAGCAGCCGCAGGCTAGCGGGATCCCGCGCCTACAATGAGCAGTTCTTC. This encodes CASSRRLAGSRAYNEQFF.